This TCR beta chain was identified during a study of T-cell reconstitution after alpha-beta-depleted transplantation in children. Findings of the study overall: Newly made T cells mostly supplied T-cell counts and diversity one year after transplant.

The CDR3 totals 15 residues. Germline lookup yields CDR1 DFQATT and CDR2 SNEGSKA (reference sequence). V lost 0 bases and J lost 5, with 16 bases in between. Library preparation (for TCRbeta) was performed with unique molecular identifiers. TCRdb re-called the PCR reads through MiXCR, storing one row per CDR3 protein. Altogether around 250,000 distinct CDR3 sequences are present, roughly 23% being singletons, with the ten largest covering roughly 2.6%. This clonotype was counted many times. Its matching antigen is unknown. This TCR was sampled from a girl aged 2 to 10 with Fanconi anemia, due to receive a stem cell transplant. The material was PBMCs, obtained before TCRalphabeta/CD19-depleted stem cell transplant. The chain has TRBV20-1 and TRBJ2-5; D gene ambiguous. In DNA, the CDR3 is TGCAGTGCTAGAGATGGTCCCAGCCCTAGGGAGACCCAGTACTTC. The encoded protein is CSARDGPSPRETQYF.